This T cell receptor beta chain was identified during a study of cytomegalovirus exposure and HLA in healthy donors (TCRdb year 2017). Concerning the study at large: An earlier analysis of approximately 600 of the donors reported 276 Gb of sequence data and 117 million unique TCR beta sequences from some 180 million T cells. An early release covering over 500 HLA-typed donors comprised approximately 290 gigabases of sequencing data and approximately 85 million unique TCR sequences. Among the roughly 400 genotyped donors, around 81% belonged to the genetic ancestry cluster associated with self-reported Caucasian donors. The study aimed to test whether signatures of past pathogen exposure could be identified by cataloging public T cell receptors. The T cell repertoires of some 700 subjects were profiled by immunosequencing and related to cytomegalovirus serostatus. In addition to the first cohort of 650 to 750 subjects, a separate validation cohort of over 90 different subjects was used. High-throughput TCR immunosequencing, statistical association of individual TCRs with disease status, and machine learning were combined to predict cytomegalovirus infection status. A later analysis re-examined previously published TCR beta repertoires from hundreds of donors and added high-resolution HLA genotyping to investigate patterns of TCR occurrence. In the later analysis, no new phenotypic data were used to find candidate immune exposures; instead, reliance was placed on TCR beta sequences and their occurrence across donors. An earlier analysis of some 500 of the donors used high-throughput TCR beta sequencing to judge whether each TCR beta V gene segment behaved as functional or pseudogenic. Donor age, sex, ethnicity and CMV serostatus were compiled alongside the repertoire data. A later genetic analysis used genome-wide SNP genotypes for about 60% of the 666 donors, treating that subset as a discovery cohort. All discovery cohort repertoires had been generated using a single sequencing platform. Class I and class II HLA loci were covered by the typing at four-digit resolution. Typing coverage differed by locus: A, B, C, DRB1 and DQB1 were typed in roughly 620-630 donors, DQA1 in 522, DPA1 in around 580, and DPB1 in about 450. Roughly 5 DR-DQ haplotypes were handled as single units for association and clustering, since linkage in the cohort was strong. Among around 400 genotyped donors of the cohort, an average of roughly 230,000 unique TCR beta nucleotide sequences was sequenced per donor, of which about 19% were non-productive. Findings and caveats that apply to the study as a whole: In the study, around 150 TCR beta chains were listed as associated with cytomegalovirus. A later analysis reported that several top co-occurrence clusters appeared linked to parvovirus B19, influenza, CMV and Epstein-Barr virus. Roughly uniform sequencing depth across donors was assumed in presence/absence analyses, although this assumption may not hold. A later analysis found that HLA-associated TCR beta chains were more clonally expanded and had lower generation probabilities than equally common non-associated chains. Correlated functional status among segregating V segments might be attributable to linkage disequilibrium, but an unknown experimental factor could not be ruled out. Some IMGT-functional V segments, including TRBV6-2 and TRBV6-3, could not be told apart with the 87-base-pair reads, so those segments were excluded. A further reported finding was that TCR beta sequences accurately predicted the HLA-A and HLA-B alleles for most subjects in the first cohort. A cluster of highly shared sequence variants was judged likely to be a technical artifact of the sequencing pipeline. Because HLA typing was missing for some donors at each locus, association tests included only the typed subset. It was suggested by the authors that the approach could potentially be generalized to other disease states and immunological phenotypes. Most TCR sequences were observed very rarely across donors, whereas some public TCRs were present in many individuals. The classifier was reported to diagnose cytomegalovirus status with high specificity and sensitivity in both the original cohort and the validation cohort. Assigning TCR associations to individual alleles was difficult when HLA alleles, especially DR and DQ, strongly co-occurred. In vitro tests confirmed that a few of the cytomegalovirus-associated TCR beta chains recognize cytomegalovirus antigens. A later genetic analysis associated a missense DCLRE1C variant with V-gene and J-gene trimming of TCR beta chains, and an independent cohort replicated the association. The cohort was sequenced for TCR beta chains only, and without alpha or paired-chain data the features that could be detected were limited. Immune exposure information for the cohort was limited to CMV serostatus. The earlier analysis of approximately 560 of the donors excluded seventeen rarely observed V segments, including chromosome 9 orphons, because counts were too low. According to a later genetic analysis, donors in an Asian-associated ancestry cluster had fewer N-insertions in productive TCRs than the roughly 670-donor mean. According to a later analysis, TCR association rates differed among HLA loci, with DRB1 alleles showing the most associated TCRs and HLA-C alleles showing the fewest. Specific HLA alleles were associated with some 15,000 TCR beta sequences at a false discovery rate of 0.05 in a later analysis. Most CMV-associated TCR beta chains appeared to be HLA-restricted in a later analysis, and the HLA associations seemed to be driven largely by CMV exposure. An earlier analysis of around 500 of the donors showed that most TCR beta V segments appeared in productive rearrangements either about 90% or about 30% of the time, which broadly matched IMGT annotations.

Library preparation was by the immunoSEQ multiplex PCR assay. For the multiplex PCR, a mixture combining 60 forward primers for TCR Vbeta segments and 13 reverse primers for TCR Jbeta segments was used. The CDR3 region of rearranged TCR beta genes was amplified from genomic DNA with a multiplex PCR assay. The Illumina HiSeq System was used to sequence the amplified TCR beta libraries as 87-base-pair reads. In the source study's methods: A later analysis tallied around 82 million unique TCR beta chains across the 640 or so repertoires, and approximately 11 million of those chains were shared by two or more donors. To remove PCR and sequencing errors, raw reads were error-corrected and collapsed into unique sequences using a nearest-neighbor algorithm that merged closely related sequences. To assign V, D and J gene segments, CDR3 sequences were aligned to IMGT reference sequences. Each retained sequence needed at least a six-nucleotide match to both a V gene segment and a J gene segment. Rearrangements were called productive when the CDR3 lacked stop codons and stayed in frame with V and J; all others were non-productive. CDR3 was defined according to IMGT convention as the region running from the second conserved V-encoded cysteine to the conserved J-encoded phenylalanine. The earlier analysis of some 580 of the donors excluded any sequence lacking an unambiguous match to a single V gene segment. An earlier analysis of a few hundred of the donors classified V segments as functional when productive rearrangements were above 56.7% and as segregating when the standard deviation between donors was above 5%. A statistical classification framework was built to diagnose cytomegalovirus status from the catalog of TCR beta chain sequences. V and J gene assignment, in a later analysis, came from comparing TCR nucleotide sequences with IMGT/GENE-DB human TR gene sequences. The TCRdist pipeline was used in a later analysis to assign CDR3 sequences and most-parsimonious VDJ recombination scenarios. In a later analysis, each TCR beta chain was defined by its CDR3 amino acid sequence together with its V-gene family, and reads without a unique V-gene family were excluded. As a way to deal with suspected cross-contamination and a sequencing artifact, a later analysis dropped 450 to 600 nucleotide sequences that were highly shared and had low generation probability. In a later analysis, a clonal expansion index was calculated for each public chain from normalized within-repertoire ranks of inferred template counts. In a later analysis, generation probabilities were computed using a VDJ recombination model fitted to out-of-frame rearrangements, and the results were checked against IGoR. A later analysis scored TCR-TCR, TCR-HLA and TCR-CMV co-occurrence with hypergeometric tests, applying a repertoire-size bias correction to TCR pairs. A later analysis estimated false discovery rates by permuting HLA or CMV assignments 20 times. In a later analysis, co-occurring TCRs were grouped using DBSCAN, with TCRdist sequence similarity added in when clustering inside HLA-allele-positive subsets. For co-occurrence clustering, repertoires with fewer than 30,000 or more than 120,000 public chains were excluded, along with five or six repertoires with anomalous nucleotide sharing. The source is immuneACCESS, and TCRdb retained only in-frame sequences with V and J called. Part of the clones is not carried over; for the studies checked, unresolved V genes explain less than half of this, and the remainder is unexplained. V, J and clone size are those of that table, while D and trimming were read from the DNA. The sample contains roughly 100,000 clones, around 10% of them found a single time. The ten largest make up just over 5% of the sample.

The cohort was made up of several hundred healthy bone marrow donors. Cohort members were all nominally healthy when sampled, although unrecorded immune exposures were likely present. The donor was CMV seropositive and was included in the group of approximately 310 seropositive cohort members. A peripheral blood sample was collected from each donor, and TCR beta sequencing was performed on peripheral blood mononuclear cells. The Qiagen DNeasy Blood Extraction Kit was used to extract genomic DNA from the blood cell samples. Comments on this clone: The antigen it recognizes is unknown. Base qualities are missing; no much larger clone stands one base away.

The CDR3 spans 14 residues, from the cysteine through the phenylalanine. The CDR3 DNA has 42 bases and is translated from base 1. As encoded in the germline V gene, CDR1 is SGDLS while CDR2 is YYNGEE. Between the V and J ends, shortened by 6 bases and 5 bases respectively, the junction contains 17 bases. Sequencing was carried out using PBMCs. The receptor chain draws on TRBV9 and TRBJ2-5; a weak D assignment points to TRBD2 (5 bases agree). The sequence came from a man in his fifties or sixties in good health and CMV-seropositive. DNA sequence: TGTGCCAGCAACCTCGGTAACAGCGGTGAGACCCAGTACTTC. This is translated as CASNLGNSGETQYF.